The 10 T cell receptor beta chains reported below all come from one sample, sequenced in a study of cytomegalovirus exposure and HLA in healthy donors. The PCR ran on 60 Vbeta and 13 Jbeta primers. Only in-frame clones appear in the TCRdb table, and some are missing; sequencing was by immunoSEQ multiplex PCR. The profile shows 90,000 to 150,000 clones, approximately 80% of them singletons. The sequenced material came from PBMCs. These TCRs come from a man aged 50 to 59 in good health and CMV-seropositive.

The rearrangement links TRBV21-1 to TRBJ2-7; the D segment call TRBD2 is taken from the table without a DNA check. TRBV21-1 corresponds to a pseudogene. CDR3 length equals 13 residues. The CDR3 region is CASSKGHGRRQYF. The CDR3 nucleotides read TGTGCCAGCAGCAAAGGTCACGGTCGAAGACAGTACTTC.

The V call is TRBV5-1, the J call TRBJ2-3; 9 positions match TRBD2. The V and J ends lost 1 base and 1 base, in that order; junction bases with no gene match: 4. The V gene's germline CDR1 is SGHRS and CDR2 YFSETQ. The CDR3 loop spans 16 amino acids. The DNA for the CDR3 is TGCGCCAGCAGCTTGAATCCTAGCGGGGGCACAGATACGCAGTATTTT. Its translation is CASSLNPSGGTDTQYF. Supplemented by reference TRBV5-1 and TRBJ2-3, the full variable domain reads KAGVTQTPRYLIKTRGQQVTLSCSPISGHRSVSWYQQTPGQGLQFLFEYFSETQRNKGNFPGRFSGRQFSNSRSEMNVSTLELGDSALYLCASSLNPSGGTDTQYFGPGTRLTVL.

This sequence joins TRBV11-2 and TRBJ2-1, with D possibly being TRBD1 (5 bases). V was shortened by 5 bases and J by 10 bases, with 12 bases between the two germline ends. This CDR3 region has 12 residues. Germline CDR1 and CDR2: SGHAT and FQNNGV. The CDR3 loop reads CASSMQGNEQFF. The CDR3 nucleotides are TGTGCCAGCAGCATGCAGGGAAACGAGCAGTTCTTC.

The J gene is TRBJ1-2, the V gene TRBV7-2; 10 bases match TRBD1. Germline CDR1 SGHTA, CDR2 FQGNSA. After removal of 7 bases from V and 5 bases from J, the junction contained 10 bases not matched to a gene. The CDR3 runs to 15 residues. CDR3 sequence reads: CASTNDRGRLYGYTF. CDR3 nucleotide sequence: TGTGCCAGCACAAACGACAGGGGGCGATTGTATGGCTACACCTTC.

The J gene is TRBJ1-1, the V gene TRBV19; 7 bases map to TRBD1. V gave up 9 bases and J gave up 1 base; unmatched junction bases: 11. The CDR3 runs to 15 residues. Germline V gene sequence: CDR1 LNHDA, CDR2 SQIVND (reference sequence). For the CDR3, the DNA is TGTGCCAGCACCCACAGGGGCGTCGAGAACACTGAAGCTTTCTTT. Translating it yields CASTHRGVENTEAFF.

This clone was detected a few times. The rearrangement joins TRBV2 to TRBJ1-5, with TRBD1 identical over 9 bases. Losses at the gene ends were 6 bases for V and 6 bases for J; bases not matched to a gene: 0. Germline loops: CDR1 SNHLY, CDR2 FYNNEI. This CDR3 region has 12 residues. This CDR3 is CASRDRGQPQHF. CDR3 in DNA: TGTGCCAGCAGGGACAGGGGTCAGCCCCAGCATTTT.

This clone was seen a handful of times. CDR3 loop: CATRWRPSEKLFF. CDR3 sequence (DNA): TGTGCCACTAGGTGGAGGCCGAGCGAAAAACTGTTTTTT. The V call is TRBV2, the J call TRBJ1-4; D remains unclear. Germline V gene sequence: CDR1 SNHLY, CDR2 FYNNEI. Trimming shortened V by 10 bases and J by 8 bases, and 17 bases separated the two germline ends. This CDR3 spans 13 amino acids.

J is TRBJ2-7 and V is TRBV11-2, with D possibly TRBD1 on 5 matching bases. Germline V gene sequence: CDR1 SGHAT, CDR2 FQNNGV. This CDR3 contains 15 residues. Trimming removed 1 base at V and 3 bases at J, with 13 bases between. The CDR3 sequence: CASSLGGTGHYEQYF. CDR3 DNA sequence: TGTGCCAGCAGCTTAGGGGGCACAGGCCACTACGAGCAGTACTTC. Full variable domain (remainder filled in from reference TRBV11-2 and TRBJ2-7): EAGVAQSPRYKIIEKRQSVAFWCNPISGHATLYWYQQILGQGPKLLIQFQNNGVVDDSQLPKDRFSAERLKGVDSTLKIQPAKLEDSAVYLCASSLGGTGHYEQYFGPGTRLTVT.

This chain uses TRBV4-1 with TRBJ1-2; TRBD1 aligns across 7 bases. The V segment lost 0 bases and the J segment 1 base; nucleotides outside the gene matches: 5. The CDR3 loop spans 16 amino acids. In germline, CDR1 is MGHRA, CDR2 YSYEKL. The CDR3 DNA sequence: TGCGCCAGCAGCCAAGATCGGGGACAGATTAACTATGGCTACACCTTC. It codes for CASSQDRGQINYGYTF.

The chain uses TRBV4-2 and TRBJ2-5; no firm D call. The assigned J gene may be wrong: the sequence end matches TRBJ2-7 better. In germline, CDR1 is LGHNA, CDR2 YNFKEQ. The CDR3 consists of 15 residues. CDR3 amino acids: CASSQDRNRAYEQYF. The CDR3 coding sequence is TGTGCCAGCAGCCAAGATAGGAACAGAGCCTACGAGCAGTACTTC.